The 25 T cell receptor beta chains listed next were all sequenced from one sample in a study of CD8 T cells in ankylosing spondylitis. Study-level findings and limits: Characteristic of ankylosing spondylitis blood, it appeared, was a TCR beta motif comprising fewer than 10 highly homologous variants.

TCRdb fed the 5' RACE reads into MiXCR, producing one record per CDR3 protein. The table includes about 210,000 distinct CDR3 sequences, more than 5.5% detected once. Antigen specificity for these receptors is unknown. Sequenced: blood, either unsorted or a sorted T cell fraction (not recorded which). Receptor source: a male donor with ankylosing spondylitis.

In this sample, this clonotype turned up many times. This sequence joins TRBV18 and TRBJ2-7; TRBD1 matches 7 bases. This CDR3 spans 15 amino acids. CDR1 is KGHSH, CDR2 LQKENI, per germline. J was trimmed by 0 bases and V by 5 bases; bases with no gene match: 7. The CDR3 here is CASSSIRDSSYEQYF. The DNA of the CDR3 is TGTGCCAGCTCATCGATCCGGGACAGCTCCTACGAGCAGTACTTC.

The genes are TRBV29-1 and TRBJ2-7; possible D gene TRBD1, 6 bases. The CDR3 covers 13 residues. Trimming stripped 3 bases from V and 4 bases from J, with 13 bases between. Per the germline V gene, CDR1 is SQVTM and CDR2 is ANQGSEA. This CDR3 reads CSVEWTESYEQYF. CDR3 in DNA: TGCAGCGTTGAGTGGACAGAATCTTACGAGCAGTACTTC.

This clonotype was counted ten times or more. J is TRBJ1-1 and V is TRBV12-3 or TRBV12-4; the D is unclear. V shed 3 bases and J shed 4 bases, with 9 bases lying between them. The CDR3 runs to 13 residues. The CDR3 sequence: CASSFRSGTEAFF. For the CDR3, the DNA is TGTGCCAGCAGTTTTCGCTCGGGCACTGAAGCTTTCTTT.

The rearrangement uses TRBV4-2 and TRBJ2-3, with no clear D. The CDR3 consists of 17 residues. Germline V gene data show CDR1 as LGHNA and CDR2 as YNFKEQ. Trimming pared 0 bases from V and 3 bases from J, leaving 16 bases between. CDR3 in DNA: TGTGCCAGCAGCCAAGACGGTGGTACTCGTTGGACAGATACGCAGTATTTT. Translating it yields CASSQDGGTRWTDTQYF.

This clonotype was counted many times. The gene calls are TRBV11-1 and TRBJ1-1; TRBD1 is a possible D gene (5 bases). V gave up 2 bases and J gave up 3 bases, with 22 bases separating them. Per germline, CDR1 SGHAT and CDR2 FQDESV (reference sequence). The CDR3 contains 18 residues. CDR3 bases: TGTGCCAGCAGCTTACCCGGCAGGGTGGTGTACGGAGACACTGAAGCTTTCTTT. This codes for CASSLPGRVVYGDTEAFF.

In this sample, this clonotype turned up many times. This chain connects TRBV6-2 or TRBV6-3 to TRBJ2-3; TRBD2 matches at 8 bases. The CDR3 consists of 15 residues. V lost 4 bases to trimming and J lost 0 bases; unmatched junction nucleotides: 3. Looked up from germline, CDR1 is MNHEY and CDR2 is SVGEGT. Here the CDR3 reads CASSSGGASTDTQYF. The CDR3, as DNA: TGTGCCAGCAGTTCGGGAGGGGCTAGCACAGATACGCAGTATTTT.

This clonotype was seen only a few times. V usage is TRBV20-1 and J usage is TRBJ2-7; TRBD2 might be the D (5 bases). Between the trimmed V and J ends, which lost 6 bases and 5 bases, there was a span of 17 bases. The CDR3 is 13 amino acids. In germline, CDR1 is DFQATT, CDR2 SNEGSKA (reference sequence). CDR3 sequence: CSAPGSSSDEQYF. CDR3 coding DNA: TGCAGTGCGCCGGGGTCCTCAAGCGACGAGCAGTACTTC.

A few counts support this clonotype. The chain has TRBV7-8 and TRBJ1-2, with D hard to call. The CDR3 consists of 14 residues. Per the germline V gene, CDR1 is SGHVS and CDR2 is FQNEAQ. With 0 bases removed from V and 3 bases from J, the gap between germline ends came to 8 bases. This CDR3 reads CASSLAAADYGYTF. For the CDR3, the DNA is TGTGCCAGCAGCTTAGCGGCCGCGGACTATGGCTACACCTTC.

This clonotype was counted ten times or more. The chain carries TRBV7-9 and TRBJ2-7; D possibly corresponds to TRBD2 (5 bases). V lost 0 bases, J lost 3 bases, and 9 bases lay in between. Germline-derived CDR1 and CDR2 are SEHNR and FQNEAQ (reference sequence). The CDR3 is 14 residues long. CDR3 protein: CASSLASGIYEQYF. The CDR3 DNA reads as TGTGCCAGCAGCTTAGCGTCGGGGATCTACGAGCAGTACTTC.

This clonotype was seen repeatedly, ten times or more. V is TRBV2 and J is TRBJ2-7; either TRBD1 or TRBD2 may fit D (5 bases each). This CDR3 has 15 amino acids. Trimming shortened V by 4 bases and J by 3 bases, and 16 bases separated the two germline ends. CDR1 is SNHLY, CDR2 FYNNEI, per germline. This CDR3 reads CASSVTGTVNYEQYF. The CDR3 region has the DNA TGTGCCAGCAGTGTTACTGGGACCGTTAACTACGAGCAGTACTTC.

This clonotype was detected only a few times. The CDR3 coding sequence is TGTGCCAGCAGTTCTTCCTACAGGGGTCCCCACGAGCAGTACTTC. Translated: CASSSSYRGPHEQYF. The rearrangement joins TRBV27 to TRBJ2-7; TRBD1 matches at 7 bases. This CDR3 contains 15 residues. Germline V gene sequence: CDR1 MNHEY, CDR2 SMNVEV (reference sequence). After removal of 4 bases from V and 5 bases from J, the junction contained 11 bases not matched to a gene.

About this clonotype itself: A much bigger clone sits one base away, suggesting this may be a read error. This chain uses TRBV6-5 with TRBJ1-5, with D unclear. Trimming pared 4 bases from V and 8 bases from J, leaving 15 bases between. This CDR3 spans 14 amino acids. The V gene's germline CDR1 is MNHEY and CDR2 SVGAGI. The CDR3 DNA reads TGTGCCAGCAGTTCCGCGATCTCAGGAAAGCCCCAGCATTTT. Its protein is CASSSAISGKPQHF.

This clonotype was counted between two and nine times. The J gene is TRBJ2-3, the V gene TRBV5-1; TRBD1 is a possible D gene (6 bases). Germline V gives CDR1 SGHRS, CDR2 YFSETQ. Trimming took off 3 bases at V and 5 bases at J, with 28 bases between the two ends. The CDR3 has 19 amino acids. The CDR3: CASSSLGYLGDIIRDTQYF. CDR3 DNA: TGCGCCAGCAGCTCACTGGGGTATCTAGGGGACATAATTCGAGATACGCAGTATTTT. The full variable domain, with the rest looked up from reference TRBV5-1 and TRBJ2-3, is KAGVTQTPRYLIKTRGQQVTLSCSPISGHRSVSWYQQTPGQGLQFLFEYFSETQRNKGNFPGRFSGRQFSNSRSEMNVSTLELGDSALYLCASSSLGYLGDIIRDTQYFGPGTRLTVL.

This clonotype was recorded at least ten times. The chain couples TRBV7-2 to TRBJ2-1, with TRBD2 matching 7 bases. The CDR3 is 15 residues long. Germline V gene lookup returns CDR1 SGHTA and CDR2 FQGNSA. V trimming: 1 base; J trimming: 5 bases; junction bases outside the gene matches: 5. The CDR3 DNA sequence: TGTGCCAGCAGCTTAGTAGGGCTAGCGGACAATGAGCAGTTCTTC. It yields the protein CASSLVGLADNEQFF.

In DNA, the CDR3 is TGTGCCAGCAGCCCCCGAGGTACAGGGGGTCACAATGAGCAGTTCTTC. Residues: CASSPRGTGGHNEQFF. The rearrangement links TRBV7-2 to TRBJ2-1; 8 bases align to TRBD1. Germline V gene lookup returns CDR1 SGHTA and CDR2 FQGNSA. The CDR3 consists of 16 residues. V shed 5 bases, J shed 5 bases, and the junction held 11 bases outside the gene matches.

This clonotype was seen many times. This chain joins TRBV20-1 and TRBJ1-1, with D possibly matching TRBD1 (6 bases). In germline, CDR1 is DFQATT, CDR2 SNEGSKA (reference sequence). V was trimmed by 3 bases and J by 1 base, leaving 12 bases between them. The CDR3 has 14 amino acids. DNA of the CDR3: TGCAGTGCTAGGGACAGTATGAGGAACACTGAAGCTTTCTTT. Translating gives CSARDSMRNTEAFF.

The chain couples TRBV7-9 to TRBJ2-1; 8 bases agree with TRBD1. CDR3 length: 14 amino acids. The V and J ends lost 4 bases and 4 bases, in that order; junction bases with no gene match: 3. Germline V gene data show CDR1 as SEHNR and CDR2 as FQNEAQ (reference sequence). The CDR3 coding sequence is TGTGCCAGCAGCTCGGGACAGGCGTACAATGAGCAGTTCTTC. Protein product: CASSSGQAYNEQFF.

The V gene is TRBV6-4, the J gene TRBJ2-3; 9 nucleotides agree with TRBD2. Per the germline V gene, CDR1 is MRHNA and CDR2 is SNTAGT. The CDR3 is 16 amino acids. V lost 0 bases, J lost 4 bases, and 5 bases stayed unmatched. CDR3 protein: CASSDSSGSVADTQYF. CDR3 sequence (DNA): TGTGCCAGCAGTGACTCTAGCGGGAGCGTAGCAGATACGCAGTATTTT.

Many counts were recorded for this clonotype. The V gene is TRBV7-8, the J gene TRBJ2-4, with a possible D match to TRBD1 (8 bases). Germline-derived CDR1 and CDR2 are SGHVS and FQNEAQ. The ends were cut back, 0 bases at V and 3 bases at J, with 21 bases in the middle. CDR3 length equals 19 residues. For the CDR3, the DNA is TGTGCCAGCAGCTTAGCCGAACTGTGGACAGGGAGGGACAAAAACATTCAGTACTTC. Its translation is CASSLAELWTGRDKNIQYF.

Many counts were recorded for this clonotype. The chain carries TRBV7-9 and TRBJ2-1; D not certain. CDR3 length equals 12 residues. Trimming took 4 bases from V and 7 from J, leaving 8 bases between them. The germline V gene encodes CDR1 SEHNR and CDR2 FQNEAQ (reference sequence). The CDR3 sequence is CASSSGRNEQFF. The CDR3 DNA reads TGTGCCAGCAGCTCTGGACGAAATGAGCAGTTCTTC.

There are a few counts of this clonotype. V is TRBV30 and J is TRBJ1-6, with TRBD1 matching 7 bases. This CDR3 region has 17 residues. Germline V CDR1 and CDR2: GTSNPN, SVGIG (reference sequence). The ends lost 2 bases at V and 8 bases at J; junction bases unmatched: 15. For the CDR3, the DNA is TGTGCCTGGAGTCTCCTGATAACCGACAGGGAGGATTCACCCCTCCACTTT. Its protein is CAWSLLITDREDSPLHF.

This clonotype was seen repeatedly, ten times or more. J is TRBJ2-1 and V is TRBV7-9; 7 bases are a match to TRBD1. Germline V CDR1 and CDR2: SEHNR, FQNEAQ (reference sequence). V was pared by 1 base and J by 10 bases, with 4 bases of the junction left unmatched. There are 13 residues in the CDR3. Here the CDR3 reads CASSLGRGQEQFF. The DNA for the CDR3 is TGTGCCAGCAGCTTAGGTAGGGGGCAAGAGCAGTTCTTC.

This clonotype was counted ten times or more. The CDR3 here is CASSLGWQGGTDTQYF. Written as DNA, the CDR3 is TGTGCCAGCAGCTTAGGCTGGCAGGGCGGCACAGATACGCAGTATTTT. V usage is TRBV7-9 and J usage is TRBJ2-3, with D perhaps TRBD1 (5 bases). V dropped 1 base and J dropped 1 base, with 12 bases sitting between them. The CDR3 has 16 residues. In germline, CDR1 is SEHNR, CDR2 FQNEAQ (reference sequence).

This clonotype was recorded many times. The rearrangement joins TRBV27 to TRBJ1-2; 8 bases align to TRBD1. Germline CDR1 reads MNHEY; CDR2 reads SMNVEV (reference sequence). J was trimmed by 4 bases and V by 5 bases; bases with no gene match: 6. This CDR3 has 14 residues. The CDR3 bases are TGTGCCAGCAGTCCAGGGGGCCCGGGCTATGGCTACACCTTC. Translation: CASSPGGPGYGYTF.

This clonotype was picked up many times. The chain combines TRBV28 with TRBJ1-1; 9 bases align to TRBD1. The V and J ends lost 7 bases and 0 bases, in that order; junction bases with no gene match: 3. This CDR3 region has 14 residues. The germline V gene encodes CDR1 MDHEN and CDR2 SYDVKM. The CDR3 DNA is TGTGCCAGCAACACAGGGGGCTTGAACACTGAAGCTTTCTTT. This translates into CASNTGGLNTEAFF.